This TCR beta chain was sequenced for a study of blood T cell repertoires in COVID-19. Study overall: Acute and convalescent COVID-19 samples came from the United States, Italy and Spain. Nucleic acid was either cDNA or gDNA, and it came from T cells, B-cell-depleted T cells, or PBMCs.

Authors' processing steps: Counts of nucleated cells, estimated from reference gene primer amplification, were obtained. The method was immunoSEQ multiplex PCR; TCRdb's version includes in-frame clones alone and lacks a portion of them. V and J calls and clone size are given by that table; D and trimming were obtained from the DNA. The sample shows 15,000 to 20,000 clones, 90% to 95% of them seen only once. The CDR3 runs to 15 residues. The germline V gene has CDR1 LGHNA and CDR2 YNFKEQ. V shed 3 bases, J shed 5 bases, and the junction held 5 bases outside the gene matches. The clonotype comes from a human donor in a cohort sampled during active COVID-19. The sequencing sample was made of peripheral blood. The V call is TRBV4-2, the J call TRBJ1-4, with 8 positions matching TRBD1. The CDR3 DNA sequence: TGTGCCAGCAGCCAGGCCGGGACAGGAAATGAAAAACTGTTTTTT. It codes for CASSQAGTGNEKLFF.